The sequence of this TCR beta chain was determined in a study of beta chain features in type 1 diabetes. The overall study: In all, some 100 million sorted cells from all samples were analyzed. Study-level findings and limits: For Type 1 diabetes patients, all four CD4+ subsets carried TCRB CDR3s that were moderately but significantly shorter. For type 1 diabetes patients, VDJ junctions showed fewer insertions and more deletions.

The isolated RNA, all of it, was reverse transcribed, so expressed TCRB transcripts were what got sequenced. Clones were read by immunoSEQ multiplex PCR, and TCRdb kept only the in-frame ones, dropping some. The top ten clones hold 0.017% of a sample with some 270,000 clones, roughly a tenth of them seen once. Germline CDR1 and CDR2: SGHVS and FNYEAQ. The ends were cut back, 0 bases at V and 3 bases at J, with 10 bases in the middle. The CDR3 is made up of 15 amino acids. This clone came up a few times. Its antigen is undetermined. A CD45RO/CCR7/CD25/CD127/CD95/CD27 panel sorted naive, central memory, regulatory and stem cell-like memory CD4+ cells. Purity (above 98%) was reached by all sorted populations.

Specimen: naive CD4+ T cells from blood. The sequence came from a man aged 25 to 45 with type 1 diabetes. This chain connects TRBV7-6 to TRBJ2-3, with TRBD2 as a possible D gene (5 bases). The CDR3: CASSLAGSETDTQYF. DNA for the CDR3: TGTGCCAGCAGCTTAGCAGGGAGCGAGACAGATACGCAGTATTTT.